Listed here are 25 T cell receptor beta chains from one sample, sequenced in a study of shared clonotypes between healthy human individuals. Assay: immunoSEQ multiplex PCR; the TCRdb copy retains only in-frame clones and omits some. The repertoire holds about 1 million clones, with about 77% as singletons. The sequenced sample was memory CD4+ T cells sorted from blood. Subset meaning: CD45RA-negative fraction. The receptors were gathered from a man between 18 and 29 years old in good health.

This clone appeared once. The gene calls are TRBV10-2 and TRBJ1-2; TRBD1 is a possible D gene (5 bases). The CDR3 extends over 13 amino acids. CDR1 is WSHSY and CDR2 is SAAADI in the germline V gene. Trimming pared 6 bases from V and 6 bases from J, leaving 14 bases between. CDR3 DNA: TGCGCCAGCAGCCAGGGTATCAAAAATGGCTACACCTTC. Translation: CASSQGIKNGYTF.

This sequence joins TRBV29-1 and TRBJ1-1; the D gene is possibly TRBD1 (5 bases). The germline CDR1 and CDR2 sequences are SQVTM and ANQGSEA. The V and J ends lost 4 bases and 0 bases respectively, with 15 bases between them. The CDR3 contains 15 residues. The CDR3 DNA reads as TGCAGCGTTGGGGGCAGTTCCTCCCTGAACACTGAAGCTTTCTTT. This encodes CSVGGSSSLNTEAFF.

The CDR3 DNA sequence: TGTGCCAGCAGCCCGGACAGGGGGCGACTCGAGCAGTACTTC. Translated, it gives CASSPDRGRLEQYF. This rearrangement joins TRBV7-2 to TRBJ2-7; 11 bases line up with TRBD1. The CDR3 covers 14 residues. Germline V gives CDR1 SGHTA, CDR2 FQGNSA. V was pared by 5 bases and J by 6 bases, with 6 bases of the junction left unmatched.

The rearrangement links TRBV7-8 to TRBJ2-7, with 7 bases matching TRBD1. The CDR3 is 15 amino acids. Per the germline V gene, CDR1 is SGHVS and CDR2 is FQNEAQ. Germline trimming cut 5 bases from V and 3 bases from J; bases unmatched to any gene: 10. The CDR3 region is CASSVRGTADYEQYF. CDR3 DNA: TGTGCCAGCAGCGTACGAGGGACAGCTGACTACGAGCAGTACTTC.

The chain joins TRBV27 to TRBJ1-2; D gene ambiguous. V was trimmed by 5 bases and J by 4 bases, leaving 11 bases between them. This CDR3 contains 13 residues. Germline V gene sequence: CDR1 MNHEY, CDR2 SMNVEV (reference sequence). CDR3 in amino acids: CASSGRRGYGYTF. Written as DNA, the CDR3 is TGTGCCAGCAGTGGGCGGAGAGGCTATGGCTACACCTTC.

This clone was recorded many times. This chain links TRBV19 with TRBJ1-6; TRBD1 might be the D (5 bases). This CDR3 has 15 residues. In germline, CDR1 is LNHDA, CDR2 SQIVND (reference sequence). The V gene lost 5 bases and the J gene lost 6 bases, with 14 bases spanning the gap. CDR3 loop: CASSDGGSFNSPLHF. CDR3 bases: TGTGCCAGTAGTGACGGGGGAAGTTTTAATTCACCCCTCCACTTT.

This rearrangement joins TRBV4-1 to TRBJ2-7; D is undetermined. This CDR3 comprises 17 residues. Germline lookup yields CDR1 MGHRA and CDR2 YSYEKL. V shed 3 bases and J shed 7 bases, with 25 bases lying between them. CDR3 DNA: TGCGCCAGCAGCCATATGACAACTCGACCAAAGGCCGGTGAGCAGTACTTC. Amino acid sequence: CASSHMTTRPKAGEQYF.

This clone has a single count. The J gene is TRBJ2-7, the V gene TRBV10-3, with TRBD2 identical over 7 bases. After removal of 5 bases from V and 2 bases from J, the junction contained 9 bases not matched to a gene. Germline-derived CDR1 and CDR2 are ENHRY and SYGVKD. This CDR3 contains 15 residues. CDR3 sequence (DNA): TGTGCCATCAGTCCCAGCGGGGACCCTCCCTACGAGCAGTACTTC. Protein product: CAISPSGDPPYEQYF.

The genes are TRBV28 and TRBJ1-2; D unclear. CDR1 and CDR2 (germline): MDHEN, SYDVKM. Trimming left V 3 bases short and J 5 bases short, with 10 bases between. This CDR3 has 13 amino acids. The CDR3 spells CASSFAQLYGYTF. CDR3 in DNA: TGTGCCAGCAGTTTCGCACAGTTATATGGCTACACCTTC.

The chain carries TRBV11-2 and TRBJ2-3, with D perhaps matching TRBD1 or TRBD2 (7 bases each). CDR1 and CDR2 (germline): SGHAT, FQNNGV. Trimming cost V 5 bases and J 3 bases, with 12 bases left between them. The CDR3 has 14 amino acids. CDR3 in DNA: TGTGCCAGCAGCGGGAGGGGGCGAACAGATACGCAGTATTTT. Its translation: CASSGRGRTDTQYF.

V and J are TRBV19 and TRBJ1-5; possible D gene TRBD1, 5 bases. Germline CDR1 and CDR2: LNHDA and SQIVND (reference sequence). The V end lost 9 bases, the J end lost 4 bases, and 10 bases lay between the germline ends. CDR3 length: 12 amino acids. CDR3 amino acids: CASNGGNQPQHF. CDR3 bases: TGTGCCAGCAATGGGGGGAATCAGCCCCAGCATTTT.

The gene calls are TRBV6-1 and TRBJ1-2, with D uncertain. Between the trimmed V and J ends, which lost 0 bases and 0 bases, there was a span of 8 bases. Germline values: CDR1 MNHNS, CDR2 SASEGT. The CDR3 totals 15 residues. CDR3 protein: CASSEAPGANYGYTF. In DNA form, the CDR3 reads TGTGCCAGCAGTGAAGCGCCGGGTGCTAACTATGGCTACACCTTC.

Notes on this clone: Other DNA variants within this sample encode the same CDR3. The chain uses TRBV4-3 and TRBJ2-3; D is perhaps TRBD2 (5 bases). The V gene's germline CDR1 is LGHNA and CDR2 YSLEER. V dropped 0 bases and J dropped 1 base, with 5 bases sitting between them. The CDR3 loop spans 14 amino acids. The CDR3 bases are TGCGCCAGCAGCCAAGAGGGAGGCACAGATACGCAGTATTTT. Its protein product is CASSQEGGTDTQYF.

Comments on this clone: The same CDR3 is also encoded by other DNA sequences in this sample. The gene calls are TRBV30 and TRBJ1-5; TRBD1 is a possible D gene (5 bases). With 0 bases removed from V and 4 bases from J, the gap between germline ends came to 7 bases. The CDR3 has 13 amino acids. Germline V gene sequence: CDR1 GTSNPN, CDR2 SVGIG (reference sequence). CDR3 amino acids: CAWSVSGNQPQHF. The CDR3 DNA reads as TGTGCCTGGAGTGTTTCAGGGAATCAGCCCCAGCATTTT.

This rearrangement joins TRBV10-3 to TRBJ2-3; no clear D. The CDR3 spans 14 residues. Trimming took 2 bases from V and 2 from J, leaving 8 bases between them. CDR1 is ENHRY and CDR2 is SYGVKD in the germline V gene. As DNA, the CDR3 is TGTGCCATCAGTGAGGAAGACAACACAGATACGCAGTATTTT. This codes for CAISEEDNTDTQYF.

This rearrangement joins TRBV10-3 to TRBJ2-7; 8 bases line up with TRBD2. Germline assignment: CDR1 ENHRY and CDR2 SYGVKD. The CDR3 contains 15 residues. V lost 4 bases to trimming and J lost 5 bases; unmatched junction nucleotides: 10. CDR3 region: CAISVAGTPIDEQYF. The CDR3 DNA sequence: TGTGCCATCAGTGTAGCGGGAACCCCTATTGACGAGCAGTACTTC.

This rearrangement joins TRBV6-1 to TRBJ2-5; D is unclear. Per germline, CDR1 MNHNS and CDR2 SASEGT. There are 13 residues in the CDR3. V lost 2 bases, J lost 7 bases, and 11 bases lay in between. CDR3 region: CASSELPGRTQYF. Written as DNA, the CDR3 is TGTGCCAGCAGTGAATTGCCCGGGCGGACCCAGTACTTC.

This rearrangement joins TRBV5-1 to TRBJ2-2, with TRBD2 identical over 14 bases. The CDR3 has 20 residues. Germline V CDR1 and CDR2: SGHRS, YFSETQ. The junction had 11 bases not matched to a gene; V was cut back by 0 bases and J by 4 bases. For the CDR3, the DNA is TGCGCCAGCAGCTTGGGGAGGACCCCAGGGACTAGCGGGGGCACCGGGGAGCTGTTTTTT. Amino acid sequence: CASSLGRTPGTSGGTGELFF.

The chain combines TRBV18 with TRBJ1-2, with D unclear. The CDR3 consists of 13 residues. V lost 3 bases and J lost 4, with 9 bases in between. CDR1 is KGHSH and CDR2 is LQKENI in the germline V gene. The CDR3 sequence is CASSPESGYGYTF. CDR3 nucleotides: TGTGCCAGCTCACCCGAAAGCGGCTATGGCTACACCTTC. The full variable domain, in which reference TRBV18 and TRBJ1-2 provide the parts outside the CDR3, is NAGVMQNPRHLVRRRGQEARLRCSPMKGHSHVYWYRQLPEEGLKFMVYLQKENIIDESGMPKERFSAEFPKEGPSILRIQQVVRGDSAAYFCASSPESGYGYTFGSGTRLTVV.

This chain connects TRBV28 to TRBJ2-1, with no clear D. The CDR3 runs to 11 residues. Trimming cost V 8 bases and J 6 bases, with 8 bases left between them. Germline CDR1 is MDHEN and CDR2 is SYDVKM. The CDR3 coding sequence is TGTGCCAGCCCGTCTTCCAATGAGCAGTTCTTC. It codes for CASPSSNEQFF.

V usage is TRBV5-6 and J usage is TRBJ2-2, with a tentative D call TRBD2 (6 bases). Germline V gene sequence: CDR1 SGHDT, CDR2 YYEEEE. The CDR3 loop spans 16 amino acids. Trimming left V 3 bases short and J 3 bases short, with 15 bases between. The CDR3 nucleotides read TGTGCCAGCAGCTCAAACTCAGGGAGGTACACCGGGGAGCTGTTTTTT. Amino acid sequence: CASSSNSGRYTGELFF.

This clone has only a few counts. For the CDR3, the DNA is TGCGCCAGCAGCCAAGATTATGAGGTTTTTCGGGCTTTCTTT. This gives the protein CASSQDYEVFRAFF. The chain uses TRBV4-1 and TRBJ1-1; D gene uncertain. Trimming shortened V by 0 bases and J by 11 bases, and 16 bases separated the two germline ends. Germline V lookup: CDR1 MGHRA, CDR2 YSYEKL. The length of the CDR3 is 14 residues.

The chain's CDR3 is CASSPTRTGDNEQFF. CDR3 coding DNA: TGCGCCAGCAGCCCTACGCGGACAGGGGACAATGAGCAGTTCTTC. V gene TRBV4-1 combines with J gene TRBJ2-1; TRBD1 matches at 9 bases. The J segment lost 5 bases and the V segment lost 4 bases, leaving 6 bases of the junction unmatched. Germline values: CDR1 MGHRA, CDR2 YSYEKL. The CDR3 length is 15 residues.

A single count supports this clone. The chain uses TRBV7-2 and TRBJ2-5; TRBD2 matches at 8 bases. The germline gives CDR1 SGHTA, CDR2 FQGNSA. V lost 1 base to trimming and J lost 5 bases; unmatched junction nucleotides: 9. The CDR3 totals 16 residues. The CDR3 reads CASSLGPAGVAETQYF. CDR3 sequence (DNA): TGTGCCAGCAGCTTAGGCCCAGCGGGAGTCGCGGAGACCCAGTACTTC.

The gene calls are TRBV29-1 and TRBJ1-2, with D perhaps matching TRBD1 (5 bases). The ends were cut back, 6 bases at V and 8 bases at J, with 16 bases in the middle. Germline V CDR1 and CDR2: SQVTM, ANQGSEA. This CDR3 has 12 amino acids. The CDR3 here is CSVDGWGSGYTF. Here the CDR3 DNA reads TGCAGCGTAGACGGGTGGGGGAGCGGCTACACCTTC.